One sample yielded the 9 T cell receptor beta chains listed below, sequenced in a study of cytomegalovirus exposure and HLA in healthy donors. Primers for the PCR totalled 60 Vbeta and 13 Jbeta. Generated by immunoSEQ multiplex PCR, the TCRdb table keeps only in-frame clones and is missing some. The table lists 200,000 or so clones, over 70% of them singletons. The specimen was PBMCs. The receptors were sampled from a boy aged 2 to 9 in good health and CMV-seronegative.

The chain uses TRBV5-6 and TRBJ2-2; TRBD2 matches at 7 bases. V lost 4 bases to trimming and J lost 0 bases; unmatched junction nucleotides: 9. CDR3 length: 17 residues. The germline CDR1 and CDR2 sequences are SGHDT and YYEEEE. DNA for the CDR3: TGTGCCAGCAGCCTGCGACTAGCCCTTGCGAACACCGGGGAGCTGTTTTTT. Translating gives CASSLRLALANTGELFF.

This chain connects TRBV28 to TRBJ2-2; the D is unclear. The CDR3 loop spans 14 amino acids. Germline V lookup: CDR1 MDHEN, CDR2 SYDVKM. The V gene lost 7 bases and the J gene lost 2 bases, with 11 bases spanning the gap. CDR3 sequence reads: CASTPLGNTGELFF. CDR3 DNA: TGTGCCAGCACCCCTCTAGGTAACACCGGGGAGCTGTTTTTT.

The chain has TRBV5-5 and TRBJ2-3, with TRBD2 matching 10 bases. The J segment lost 7 bases and the V segment lost 0 bases, leaving 8 bases of the junction unmatched. The length of the CDR3 is 16 residues. The germline CDR1 and CDR2 sequences are SGHKS and YYEKEE (reference sequence). In DNA form, the CDR3 reads TGTGCCAGCAGCTTGGTGAGCGGGGGGGACGTGTATACGCAGTATTTT. It codes for CASSLVSGGDVYTQYF.

The chain uses TRBV2 and TRBJ2-1; TRBD2 matches 14 bases. The CDR3 loop spans 18 amino acids. Trimming cost V 7 bases and J 2 bases; bases outside gene matches: 10. The germline V gene has CDR1 SNHLY and CDR2 FYNNEI. The CDR3 spells CASTGTSGGDVPYNEQFF. Here the CDR3 DNA reads TGTGCCAGCACGGGGACTAGCGGGGGAGATGTCCCCTACAATGAGCAGTTCTTC.

The chain employs TRBV7-8 and TRBJ2-1; no firm D call. The CDR3 is made up of 15 amino acids. Trimming left V 0 bases short and J 0 bases short, with 6 bases between. Germline V gives CDR1 SGHVS, CDR2 FQNEAQ. The CDR3 region is CASSLAFSSYNEQFF. The CDR3 DNA is TGTGCCAGCAGCTTAGCGTTTAGCTCCTACAATGAGCAGTTCTTC.

The rearrangement links TRBV28 to TRBJ2-5, with a tentative D call TRBD1 (6 bases). CDR3 length: 17 amino acids. V was shortened by 2 bases and J by 5 bases, with 21 bases between the two germline ends. Germline V CDR1 and CDR2: MDHEN, SYDVKM. CDR3 sequence reads: CASSLGGAGEGEETQYF. The DNA of the CDR3 is TGTGCCAGCAGTTTAGGCGGCGCAGGGGAAGGGGAGGAGACCCAGTACTTC.

The V and J genes are TRBV18 and TRBJ2-5; possibly TRBD2 for D (6 bases). CDR3 length: 14 residues. Deletions cut 0 bases from V and 4 bases from J, with 9 bases between. Germline V gives CDR1 KGHSH, CDR2 LQKENI. DNA for the CDR3: TGTGCCAGCTCACCACCTGTGGGGGGAGAGACCCAGTACTTC. It encodes CASSPPVGGETQYF.

The chain combines TRBV9 with TRBJ2-1; 9 bases match TRBD1. J was trimmed by 9 bases and V by 5 bases; bases with no gene match: 9. Germline CDR1 is SGDLS and CDR2 is YYNGEE. The length of the CDR3 is 14 residues. The CDR3 loop is CASSDRTGAGEQFF. The CDR3 DNA reads as TGTGCCAGCAGTGATAGGACAGGGGCGGGTGAGCAGTTCTTC.

The chain has TRBV11-2 and TRBJ1-4; 7 positions agree with TRBD1. Germline CDR1 SGHAT, CDR2 FQNNGV. This CDR3 comprises 15 residues. V was pared by 1 base and J by 5 bases, with 4 bases of the junction left unmatched. The CDR3 region is CASSLAAGGNEKLFF. The CDR3 region has the DNA TGTGCCAGCAGCTTAGCGGCAGGGGGAAATGAAAAACTGTTTTTT.